The rows below give T cell receptor beta chains drawn from one sample of a study of OX40 agonist ivuxolimab in advanced cancers. TCRdb's copy holds only in-frame clones and misses some; the assay was immunoSEQ multiplex PCR. Of roughly 100,000 clones listed, about nine tenths were seen once; the top ten hold more than 0.4%. Material: CD4+ or CD8+ T cells sorted from blood, obtained in a trial of the OX40 agonist ivuxolimab. The receptors shown here come from an adult with an advanced solid tumor such as melanoma, head and neck, liver or kidney cancer. CDR3s include the opening cysteine and the closing phenylalanine or tryptophan. The D gene is left open where the match is weak. Size is omitted from some rows. Given values are once, few, many or a class for expanded clones.

TRBD1,TRBV5-4,NA,TRBJ1-1,CASIGGQQNTEAFF,TGTGCCAGCATCGGGGGACAGCAGAACACTGAAGCTTTCTTT
NA,TRBV15,few,TRBJ1-1,CATSRAKNTEAFF,TGTGCCACCAGCAGAGCCAAGAACACTGAAGCTTTCTTT
NA,TRBV5-6,many,TRBJ1-2,CASSLLGGSGYTF,TGTGCCAGCAGCTTACTGGGGGGTTCTGGCTACACCTTC
TRBD1,TRBV5-1,few,TRBJ1-1,CASSYRGGEAFF,TGCGCCAGCAGTTACAGGGGAGGTGAAGCTTTCTTT
TRBD1,TRBV5-1,once,TRBJ2-3,CASSLGQGGDTQYF,TGCGCCAGCAGCCTTGGACAGGGTGGAGATACGCAGTATTTT
NA,TRBV28,once,TRBJ2-4,CASSGTRAKNIQYF,TGTGCCAGCAGTGGCACCAGAGCCAAAAACATTCAGTACTTC
TRBD1,TRBV28,NA,TRBJ2-7,CASEVQGSRNEQYF,TGTGCCTCAGAGGTACAGGGGTCACGAAACGAGCAGTACTTC
NA,TRBV7-2,once,TRBJ2-7,CASSLTSQGYEQYF,TGTGCCAGCAGCTTGACATCTCAGGGCTACGAGCAGTACTTC
NA,TRBV6-5,NA,TRBJ2-7,CASRRDQSNEQYF,TGTGCCAGCAGACGGGACCAATCGAACGAGCAGTACTTC
TRBD2,TRBV19,NA,TRBJ2-2,CASRPGLAGTGELFF,TGTGCCAGTAGGCCGGGACTAGCGGGCACCGGGGAGCTGTTTTTT
NA,TRBV28,NA,TRBJ1-2,CASSTNRANYGYTF,TGTGCCAGCAGTACCAACCGAGCTAACTATGGCTACACCTTC
NA,TRBV28,once,TRBJ1-1,CASSLDLFFSNTEAFF,TGTGCCAGCAGTTTGGACCTATTCTTCTCGAACACTGAAGCTTTCTTT
TRBD1,TRBV7-2,NA,TRBJ2-1,CASSLGQASYNEQFF,TGTGCCAGCAGCTTGGGACAGGCGAGCTACAATGAGCAGTTCTTC
NA,TRBV6-1,NA,TRBJ2-7,CASSGQSSYEQYF,TGTGCCAGCAGTGGTCAGAGCTCCTACGAGCAGTACTTC
TRBD1,TRBV10-3,NA,TRBJ1-1,CAISKGGVTEAFF,TGTGCCATCAGTAAAGGGGGCGTTACTGAAGCTTTCTTT
NA,TRBV27,NA,TRBJ1-2,CASSYTSVGDYTF,TGTGCCAGCAGTTATACATCGGTTGGGGACTACACCTTC
NA,TRBV18,NA,TRBJ1-2,CASSPGVVEGSGYTF,TGTGCCAGCTCACCCGGAGTAGTGGAAGGGAGCGGCTACACCTTC
NA,TRBV11-2,NA,TRBJ1-6,CASSLNGQSPSPLHF,TGTGCCAGCAGCCTAAACGGGCAGAGTCCGTCACCCCTCCACTTT
NA,TRBV19,NA,TRBJ2-5,CASSIGGEETQYF,TGTGCCAGTAGTATCGGAGGGGAAGAGACCCAGTACTTC